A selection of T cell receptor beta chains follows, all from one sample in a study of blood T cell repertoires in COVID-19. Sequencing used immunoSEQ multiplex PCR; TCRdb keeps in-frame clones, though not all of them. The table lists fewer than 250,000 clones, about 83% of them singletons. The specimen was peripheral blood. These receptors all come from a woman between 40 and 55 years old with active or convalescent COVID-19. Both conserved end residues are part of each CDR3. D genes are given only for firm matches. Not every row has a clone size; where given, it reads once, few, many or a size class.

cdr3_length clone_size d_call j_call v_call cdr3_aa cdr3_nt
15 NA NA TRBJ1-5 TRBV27 CASSLGQYSNQPQHF TGTGCCAGCAGTTTGGGGCAGTATAGCAATCAGCCCCAGCATTTT
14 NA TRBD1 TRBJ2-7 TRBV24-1 CATSEFRTGEKQYF TGTGCCACCAGTGAATTCCGGACAGGCGAGAAGCAGTACTTC
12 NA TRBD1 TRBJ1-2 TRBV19 CASSVDRGRYTF TGTGCCAGTAGTGTAGACAGGGGACGGTACACCTTC
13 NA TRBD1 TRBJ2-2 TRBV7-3 CASSPDRAGELFF TGTGCCAGCAGCCCGGACAGGGCCGGGGAGCTGTTTTTT
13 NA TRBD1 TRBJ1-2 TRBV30 CAWGQGSGYGYTF TGTGCATGGGGACAGGGGTCCGGCTATGGCTACACCTTC
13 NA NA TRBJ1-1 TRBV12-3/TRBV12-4 CASSSGVGAEAFF TGTGCCAGCAGTTCGGGGGTAGGTGCTGAAGCTTTCTTT
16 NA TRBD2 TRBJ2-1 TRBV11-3 CASRRSGTSGANEQFF TGTGCCAGCAGGCGTTCCGGGACTAGCGGTGCCAATGAGCAGTTCTTC
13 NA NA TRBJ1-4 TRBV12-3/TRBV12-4 CASSKGQNEKLFF TGTGCCAGCAGTAAAGGACAGAATGAAAAACTGTTTTTT
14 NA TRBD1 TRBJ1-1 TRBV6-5 CASSYGQGWTEAFF TGTGCCAGCAGTTACGGACAGGGCTGGACTGAAGCTTTCTTT
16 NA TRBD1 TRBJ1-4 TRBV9 CASSAHRRDSGEKLFF TGTGCCAGCAGCGCCCACCGTCGGGACAGCGGCGAAAAACTGTTTTTT
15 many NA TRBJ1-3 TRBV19 CASSMAGHRGNTIYF TGTGCCAGTAGTATGGCAGGGCATCGTGGAAACACCATATATTTT
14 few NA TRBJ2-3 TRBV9 CASSPLGSTDTQYF TGTGCCAGCAGCCCCCTAGGCAGCACAGATACGCAGTATTTT
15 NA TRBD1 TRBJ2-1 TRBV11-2 CASSSGTASYNEQFF TGTGCCAGCAGCTCCGGGACAGCCTCCTACAATGAGCAGTTCTTC
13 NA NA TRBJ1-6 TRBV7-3 CASAQGNDSPLHF TGTGCCAGCGCCCAGGGGAACGATTCACCCCTCCACTTT
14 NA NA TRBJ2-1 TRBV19 CASSRGNLYNEQFF TGTGCCAGTAGCCGCGGGAATCTCTACAATGAGCAGTTCTTC
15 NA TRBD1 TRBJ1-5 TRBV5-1 CASSPRTGGGQPQHF TGCGCCAGCAGCCCACGGACAGGGGGAGGCCAGCCCCAGCATTTT